This T cell receptor beta chain emerged from a study of blood T cell repertoires in COVID-19. Individuals drawn from approximately 26 US areas were about 18 to 89 years old. Cohorts were based on clinical histories the participants reported. Per the original methods: It was from reference gene primer amplification that nucleated cell counts were estimated. The method was immunoSEQ multiplex PCR; TCRdb's version includes in-frame clones alone and lacks a portion of them. The DNA gave D and trimming, while V, J and clone size come from that table. The sample lists under 200,000 clones; over 80% were seen once. CDR3 size: 12 residues. Trimming left V 4 bases short and J 15 bases short, with 15 bases between.

The source of this sequence is a woman in her twenties or thirties who had been exposed to COVID-19. The J gene is TRBJ1-4, the V gene TRBV12-3 or TRBV12-4; a possible D gene is TRBD1 (5 bases). Sequencing input: PBMCs or T cells enriched from blood (not recorded which). DNA of the CDR3: TGTGCCAGCAGTTACAGCGGGGAAGGGGTGTTTTTT. It yields the protein CASSYSGEGVFF.